The 11 T cell receptor beta chains below come from one sample, sequenced in a study of T-cell reconstitution after alpha-beta-depleted transplantation in children. Unique molecular identifiers were incorporated when the TCRbeta library was constructed. TCRdb called the PCR reads again in MiXCR, with one record for every CDR3 protein. The sample lists roughly 490,000 distinct CDR3 sequences; over 9.5% were seen once. Sequenced here: PBMCs, mostly from graft donor cells, sampled 180 days after TCRalphabeta/CD19-depleted stem cell transplant. The receptors were sampled from a female patient aged 2-9 years who had a stem cell transplant for aplastic anemia, so the T cells may come from the graft donor.

This clonotype was detected a few times. The rearrangement uses TRBV28 and TRBJ1-5; a possible D gene is TRBD1 (6 bases). The V end was cut by 7 bases, the J end by 2 bases, with 15 bases between. Germline-derived CDR1 and CDR2 are MDHEN and SYDVKM. The CDR3 is 15 residues long. In DNA form, the CDR3 reads TGTGCCAGCAAGACCGGGACAAGAGGCAATCAGCCCCAGCATTTT. Translating gives CASKTGTRGNQPQHF.

This clonotype appeared a few times. The chain links TRBV6-1 to TRBJ2-2, with 11 nucleotides matching TRBD2. This CDR3 is built from 17 residues. Germline trimming cut 6 bases from V and 4 bases from J; bases unmatched to any gene: 10. Germline CDR1 is MNHNS and CDR2 is SASEGT. The CDR3 DNA reads TGTGCCAGCAGCCCTAGACTAGCGGGGTCTCCCACCGGGGAGCTGTTTTTT. Its translation is CASSPRLAGSPTGELFF.

At least ten counts were recorded for this clonotype. The chain joins TRBV20-1 to TRBJ2-1; TRBD2 agrees at 10 bases. CDR1 is DFQATT, CDR2 SNEGSKA, per germline (reference sequence). This CDR3 contains 18 residues. V lost 0 bases and J lost 4; bases outside the gene matches: 12. CDR3 nucleotide sequence: TGCAGTGCTAGAGATCCTAGACTAGCGGGTTTGGGGTACAATGAGCAGTTCTTC. Its translation: CSARDPRLAGLGYNEQFF.

This clonotype has ten or more counts. The chain uses TRBV6-1 and TRBJ1-3, with D possibly matching TRBD1 (6 bases). Germline V CDR1 and CDR2: MNHNS, SASEGT. This CDR3 is built from 15 residues. V gave up 8 bases and J gave up 4 bases, with 18 bases separating them. The CDR3 sequence: CASSPSGAPGNTIYF. As DNA, the CDR3 is TGTGCCAGCTCGCCCTCGGGGGCCCCGGGAAACACCATATATTTT.

This clonotype was detected a few times. The chain employs TRBV6-2 or TRBV6-3 and TRBJ2-1, with D perhaps being TRBD1 or TRBD2 (6 bases each). V dropped 6 bases and J dropped 3 bases, with 18 bases sitting between them. Germline CDR1 and CDR2: MNHEY and SVGEGT. The length of the CDR3 is 16 residues. The chain's CDR3 is CASSPGVRGVYNEQFF. The CDR3 nucleotides are TGTGCCAGCAGCCCAGGGGTTAGGGGGGTCTACAATGAGCAGTTCTTC.

This clonotype has ten or more counts. The V gene is TRBV20-1, the J gene TRBJ2-1, with D perhaps matching TRBD2 (5 bases). Trimming left V 5 bases short and J 8 bases short, with 16 bases between. Germline V gene lookup returns CDR1 DFQATT and CDR2 SNEGSKA (reference sequence). This CDR3 contains 13 residues. CDR3 region: CSAPDYRRDEQFF. The CDR3 nucleotides are TGCAGTGCTCCCGACTACCGTCGGGATGAGCAGTTCTTC.

This clonotype was counted a few times. The rearrangement joins TRBV29-1 to TRBJ2-6; 9 bases line up with TRBD1. The V gene's germline CDR1 is SQVTM and CDR2 ANQGSEA. The ends lost 7 bases at V and 10 bases at J; junction bases unmatched: 5. This CDR3 contains 12 residues. The CDR3 bases are TGCAGCGGTATCGGACAGGGGAACGTCCTGACTTTC. Translating gives CSGIGQGNVLTF.

This clonotype was found a few times. This sequence joins TRBV20-1 and TRBJ2-7; TRBD2 aligns across 9 bases. Germline CDR1 DFQATT, CDR2 SNEGSKA (reference sequence). V was pared by 4 bases and J by 4 bases, with 8 bases of the junction left unmatched. The CDR3 extends over 14 amino acids. The CDR3 loop is CSANPGLARYEQYF. In DNA, the CDR3 is TGCAGTGCTAACCCGGGACTAGCTAGATACGAGCAGTACTTC.

Only a few counts were recorded for this clonotype. V usage is TRBV12-3 or TRBV12-4 and J usage is TRBJ2-5; D is unclear. Trimming pared 3 bases from V and 2 bases from J, leaving 7 bases between. This CDR3 comprises 13 residues. CDR3 nucleotides: TGTGCCAGCAGTTTGTACTGGCAAGAGACCCAGTACTTC. It encodes CASSLYWQETQYF.

This clonotype has more than one count but fewer than ten. This chain joins TRBV28 and TRBJ2-1; 7 nucleotides align to TRBD2. V lost 4 bases to trimming and J lost 10 bases; unmatched junction nucleotides: 4. Germline V CDR1 and CDR2: MDHEN, SYDVKM. The CDR3 contains 12 residues. The CDR3 DNA reads as TGTGCCAGCAGTTCGACTAGCAGCGAGCAGTTCTTC. As protein: CASSSTSSEQFF.

In this sample, this clonotype turned up many times. The V gene is TRBV29-1, the J gene TRBJ2-4; D unresolved. The CDR3 has 10 residues. Germline-derived CDR1 and CDR2 are SQVTM and ANQGSEA. V was clipped by 6 bases and J by 1 base, with 1 base between them. The CDR3 reads CSVAKNIQYF. The CDR3 nucleotides are TGCAGCGTCGCCAAAAACATTCAGTACTTC.